The sample holds one count of the clone carrying this T cell receptor beta chain. Antigen unknown. The entry originates in a study of T cell responses to AZD1222 COVID-19 vaccine. Study results and caveats: Repertoire sampling happened only post peak T cell response. The study reported that nearly half of spike-specific TCRs target unmutated variant regions. The sample set comprised mostly white British donors with more females, and clonal diversity was possibly underestimated. Dominant CD4 TCR responses targeted spike regions 160-218 and 743-854.

Profiled with immunoSEQ multiplex PCR; TCRdb holds only in-frame clones, not every one. This table has approximately 130,000 clones, 80% to 90% appearing once. V gave up 6 bases and J gave up 4 bases; unmatched junction bases: 12. The CDR3 is made up of 17 amino acids. CDR1 is LNHDA, CDR2 SQIVND, per germline (reference sequence). Sequences were derived from peripheral blood, sampled 28 days after the second AZD1222 dose. The chain uses TRBV19 and TRBJ1-1; 12 nucleotides match TRBD1. The clonotype comes from an adult who received the AZD1222 COVID-19 vaccine. CDR3 DNA sequence: TGTGCCAGTAGCATTCTTCCCGGGACAGGGGGCGGCACTGAAGCTTTCTTT. This sequence encodes CASSILPGTGGGTEAFF.